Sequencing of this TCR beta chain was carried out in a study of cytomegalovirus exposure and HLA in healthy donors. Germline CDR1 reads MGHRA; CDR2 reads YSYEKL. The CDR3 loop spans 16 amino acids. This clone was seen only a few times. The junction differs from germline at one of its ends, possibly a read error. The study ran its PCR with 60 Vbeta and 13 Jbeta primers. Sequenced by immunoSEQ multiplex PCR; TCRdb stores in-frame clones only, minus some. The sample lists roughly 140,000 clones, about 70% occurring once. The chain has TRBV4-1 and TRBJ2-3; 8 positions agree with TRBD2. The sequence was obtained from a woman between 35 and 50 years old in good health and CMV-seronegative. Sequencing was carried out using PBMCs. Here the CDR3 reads CASSEKAGGSTDTQYF. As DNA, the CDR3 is TGTGCCAGCAGCGAAAAGGCGGGAGGCAGCACAGATACGCAGTATTTT.